These 32 T cell receptor beta chains share one sample of origin, sequenced in a study of early T cells in non-severe SARS-CoV-2 infection. Via MiXCR, TCRdb re-called the 5' RACE reads, giving one row per CDR3 protein. Of 48,000 or so distinct CDR3 sequences listed, approximately 6% were seen once; the top ten hold about 7%. Sequencing used whole blood, obtained at baseline. The receptors were sampled from an adult who was a healthcare worker with PCR-confirmed SARS-CoV-2 infection or an uninfected control (not recorded which).

This clonotype was seen only a few times. The chain joins TRBV19 to TRBJ2-5, with TRBD2 matching 11 bases. The junction had 4 bases not matched to a gene; V was cut back by 3 bases and J by 4 bases. Germline V lookup: CDR1 LNHDA, CDR2 SQIVND (reference sequence). CDR3 length equals 15 residues. This CDR3 is CASSMGTSGGETQYF. The CDR3 DNA follows: TGTGCCAGTAGTATGGGGACTAGCGGCGGAGAGACCCAGTACTTC.

This chain connects TRBV7-2 to TRBJ2-1; a possible D gene is TRBD2 (6 bases). The germline gives CDR1 SGHTA, CDR2 FQGNSA. Trimming left V 1 base short and J 7 bases short, with 17 bases between. The CDR3 sequence is 16 residues long. The CDR3 loop reads CASSLVPRGIDNEQFF. The CDR3 nucleotides are TGTGCCAGCAGCTTAGTACCGCGGGGCATAGATAATGAGCAGTTCTTC.

This clonotype appeared many times. The genes are TRBV14 and TRBJ2-3; either TRBD1 or TRBD2 may supply D (5 bases each). V lost 3 bases, J lost 4 bases, and 17 bases lay in between. This CDR3 contains 16 residues. Germline lookup yields CDR1 SGHDN and CDR2 FVKESK. CDR3 amino acids: CASSQVGPRGADTQYF. The CDR3 DNA is TGTGCCAGCAGCCAGGTGGGCCCCAGAGGGGCAGATACGCAGTATTTT.

This clonotype was seen ten or more times. This chain connects TRBV2 to TRBJ2-7; D is ambiguous. Germline V gives CDR1 SNHLY, CDR2 FYNNEI. The CDR3 contains 12 residues. The germline V and J ends were trimmed by 5 bases and 3 bases, with 8 bases remaining between them. This chain's CDR3 is CASSTGVYEQYF. CDR3 DNA: TGTGCCAGCAGTACGGGCGTCTACGAGCAGTACTTC.

The sample holds many counts of this clonotype. Written as DNA, the CDR3 is TGTGCCAGCAGCGTACAAGGGAATAGCAATCAGCCCCAGCATTTT. Protein: CASSVQGNSNQPQHF. The chain joins TRBV9 to TRBJ1-5; D is unresolved. V was shortened by 1 base and J by 0 bases, with 8 bases between the two germline ends. Germline V gene data show CDR1 as SGDLS and CDR2 as YYNGEE. CDR3 length equals 15 residues.

A few counts support this clonotype. The chain recombines TRBV7-8 with TRBJ2-1; D ambiguous. Germline loops: CDR1 SGHVS, CDR2 FQNEAQ. The CDR3 has 17 residues. The germline V and J ends were trimmed by 3 bases and 3 bases, with 18 bases remaining between them. CDR3 DNA sequence: TGTGCCAGCAGCTTCCTGACGAGGCTAGTATTCTACAATGAGCAGTTCTTC. It yields the protein CASSFLTRLVFYNEQFF.

This clonotype was observed a few times. V and J are TRBV14 and TRBJ2-3; D is possibly TRBD1 or TRBD2 (5 bases each). Trimming stripped 4 bases from V and 4 bases from J, with 18 bases between. The CDR3 contains 16 residues. Looked up from germline, CDR1 is SGHDN and CDR2 is FVKESK. This CDR3 reads CASSLLRDAEADTQYF. CDR3 sequence (DNA): TGTGCCAGCAGCCTACTCCGGGACGCCGAGGCAGATACGCAGTATTTT.

This chain joins TRBV27 and TRBJ2-5; 8 nucleotides match TRBD2. There are 14 residues in the CDR3. Germline assignment: CDR1 MNHEY and CDR2 SMNVEV (reference sequence). With V trimmed by 3 bases and J by 4 bases, 4 bases remained unmatched. The DNA of the CDR3 is TGTGCCAGCAGTTTCAGACGGGAGGGAGAGACCCAGTACTTC. Translated: CASSFRREGETQYF.

This clonotype was observed a few times. The chain recombines TRBV20-1 with TRBJ2-7, with TRBD1 matching over 7 bases. Trimming at V came to 3 bases and at J to 3 bases, leaving 2 bases not matched to a gene. The CDR3 spans 12 residues. CDR1 is DFQATT and CDR2 is SNEGSKA in the germline V gene (reference sequence). The CDR3 loop is CSASAGGYEQYF. The CDR3 nucleotides read TGCAGTGCTAGTGCAGGGGGCTACGAGCAGTACTTC.

This chain links TRBV5-6 with TRBJ2-7, with no clear D. Per the germline V gene, CDR1 is SGHDT and CDR2 is YYEEEE. The CDR3 contains 13 residues. Trimming shortened V by 1 base and J by 13 bases, and 18 bases separated the two germline ends. The CDR3 DNA follows: TGTGCCAGCAGCTTGACGGCCGGCAGGAACTTTTACTTC. Translation gives CASSLTAGRNFYF.

This clonotype was observed many times. The chain employs TRBV10-1 and TRBJ2-7; 7 bases agree with TRBD1. The V gene end was trimmed by 7 bases and the J gene end by 5 bases; junction bases not matched to a gene: 5. CDR3 size: 12 residues. From germline, CDR1 is WNHNN and CDR2 SYGVQD (reference sequence). The CDR3 DNA reads as TGCGCCAGCACCCTACAGGGGAACGAGCAGTACTTC. It codes for CASTLQGNEQYF.

The table lists this clonotype with many counts. The chain employs TRBV11-2 and TRBJ1-6, with TRBD1 as a possible D gene (5 bases). The CDR3 totals 13 residues. V lost 0 bases to trimming and J lost 13 bases, with 10 bases between them. CDR1 and CDR2 (germline): SGHAT, FQNNGV. In nucleotides, the CDR3 is TGTGCCAGCAGCTTAGATAGGGGAGCGCCCCTCCACTTT. Encoded protein: CASSLDRGAPLHF.

This clonotype turned up a few times. The V and J genes are TRBV29-1 and TRBJ2-2; no definite D call. Germline V gene sequence: CDR1 SQVTM, CDR2 ANQGSEA. The CDR3 length is 13 residues. Between the trimmed V and J ends, which lost 3 bases and 5 bases, there was a span of 10 bases. CDR3 residues: CSVDVGPTGELFF. Here the CDR3 DNA reads TGCAGCGTTGATGTCGGGCCGACCGGGGAGCTGTTTTTT.

V gene TRBV12-3 or TRBV12-4 combines with J gene TRBJ2-7; 9 bases are a match to TRBD1. The J segment lost 6 bases and the V segment lost 3 bases, leaving 6 bases of the junction unmatched. CDR3 length equals 14 residues. The CDR3 bases are TGTGCCAGCAGTTTTGGGACAGGGCAGAGCGAGCAGTACTTC. Translated, it gives CASSFGTGQSEQYF.

In its sample, this clonotype was seen many times. The chain carries TRBV6-4 and TRBJ1-1, with no clear D. From germline, CDR1 is MRHNA and CDR2 SNTAGT. V was cut by 4 bases and J by 5 bases, with 11 bases left in between. This CDR3 spans 13 amino acids. CDR3 nucleotides: TGTGCCAGCAGTGCCAGGACGGAGACTGAAGCTTTCTTT. Its protein product is CASSARTETEAFF.

This clonotype was observed a few times. The rearrangement uses TRBV3-1 and TRBJ2-4, with a tentative D call TRBD2 (5 bases). V was clipped by 1 base and J by 9 bases, with 13 bases between them. This CDR3 is built from 14 residues. Germline CDR1 reads LGHDT; CDR2 reads YNNKEL (reference sequence). The chain's CDR3 is CASSQGGQVSIQYF. The CDR3 DNA reads TGTGCCAGCAGCCAAGGAGGGCAGGTCTCCATTCAGTACTTC. The full variable domain, rest sourced from reference TRBV3-1 and TRBJ2-4, is DTAVSQTPKYLVTQMGNDKSIKCEQNLGHDTMYWYKQDSKKFLKIMFSYNNKELIINETVPNRFSPKSPDKAHLNLHINSLELGDSAVYFCASSQGGQVSIQYFGAGTRLSVL.

This clonotype occurred many times. The rearrangement links TRBV7-8 to TRBJ2-1; D is uncertain. Germline values: CDR1 SGHVS, CDR2 FQNEAQ. Between the trimmed V and J ends, which lost 5 bases and 7 bases, there was a span of 18 bases. The CDR3 sequence is 15 residues long. The CDR3 sequence is CASSPRVGQVNEQFF. The CDR3 DNA sequence: TGTGCCAGCAGCCCCCGGGTCGGGCAGGTGAATGAGCAGTTCTTC.

This clonotype was counted between two and nine times. The chain carries TRBV10-2 and TRBJ1-2; D gene unclear. Trimming cost V 6 bases and J 2 bases, with 16 bases left between them. The CDR3 consists of 15 residues. Germline V CDR1 and CDR2: WSHSY, SAAADI. The CDR3 protein is CASRPTDPGNYGYTF. CDR3 nucleotides: TGCGCCAGCAGACCCACAGATCCGGGGAACTATGGCTACACCTTC.

This sequence joins TRBV20-1 and TRBJ1-2, with 8 bases fitting TRBD1. Germline V CDR1 and CDR2: DFQATT, SNEGSKA (reference sequence). V shed 0 bases and J 1 base; nucleotides not matched to a gene: 1. This CDR3 contains 14 residues. The CDR3 DNA sequence: TGCAGTGCTAGAGAACAGGGGGGTAACTATGGCTACACCTTC. As protein: CSAREQGGNYGYTF.

In this sample, this clonotype turned up many times. V is TRBV9 and J is TRBJ1-4, with D uncertain. The CDR3 sequence is 16 residues long. V lost 0 bases to trimming and J lost 3 bases, with 12 bases between them. CDR1 and CDR2 from the germline V gene are SGDLS and YYNGEE. The CDR3 DNA follows: TGTGCCAGCAGCGTAGGTAGGCCCGCGTCTAATGAAAAACTGTTTTTT. Translating gives CASSVGRPASNEKLFF.

This clonotype was seen repeatedly, ten times or more. The gene calls are TRBV5-1 and TRBJ2-3; 11 bases match TRBD2. There are 15 residues in the CDR3. Germline values: CDR1 SGHRS, CDR2 YFSETQ. After removal of 5 bases from V and 6 bases from J, the junction contained 8 bases not matched to a gene. In DNA form, the CDR3 reads TGCGCCAGCAGTAAATCTAGCGGGAGGTCGGATACGCAGTATTTT. It translates to CASSKSSGRSDTQYF. The variable domain in full, completed from reference TRBV5-1 and TRBJ2-3, reads KAGVTQTPRYLIKTRGQQVTLSCSPISGHRSVSWYQQTPGQGLQFLFEYFSETQRNKGNFPGRFSGRQFSNSRSEMNVSTLELGDSALYLCASSKSSGRSDTQYFGPGTRLTVL.

This clonotype was recorded many times. This sequence joins TRBV28 and TRBJ2-7, with D possibly called TRBD1 or TRBD2 (5 bases each). This CDR3 is built from 16 residues. Trimming stripped 4 bases from V and 3 bases from J, with 19 bases between. Looked up from germline, CDR1 is MDHEN and CDR2 is SYDVKM. CDR3 sequence (DNA): TGTGCCAGCAGTTCCTCCGGGACGGCTCGTCTCTACGAGCAGTACTTC. Protein product: CASSSSGTARLYEQYF. Full variable domain (rest looked up from reference TRBV28 and TRBJ2-7): DVKVTQSSRYLVKRTGEKVFLECVQDMDHENMFWYRQDPGLGLRLIYFSYDVKMKEKGDIPEGYSVSREKKERFSLILESASTNQTSMYLCASSSSGTARLYEQYFGPGTRLTVT.

This chain connects TRBV4-2 to TRBJ2-1; TRBD2 matches at 9 bases. Germline loops: CDR1 LGHNA, CDR2 YNFKEQ. V dropped 1 base and J dropped 6; count of bases not matched to a gene: 4. The length of the CDR3 is 15 residues. The CDR3 here is CASSQAREGSNEQFF. CDR3 DNA: TGTGCCAGCAGCCAAGCGCGGGAGGGAAGCAATGAGCAGTTCTTC.

The chain carries TRBV6-2 or TRBV6-3 and TRBJ2-5; D could derive from TRBD1 or TRBD2 (5 bases each). In germline, CDR1 is MNHEY, CDR2 SVGEGT. Trimming pared 5 bases from V and 2 bases from J, leaving 9 bases between. CDR3 length: 13 residues. The DNA for the CDR3 is TGTGCCAGCAGTCGGAGGACACAAGAGACCCAGTACTTC. It translates to CASSRRTQETQYF.

This clonotype was seen many times. The chain couples TRBV28 to TRBJ2-5; D not resolved. CDR1 is MDHEN and CDR2 is SYDVKM in the germline V gene. The V end was cut by 7 bases, the J end by 8 bases, with 23 bases between. This CDR3 region has 15 residues. CDR3 bases: TGTGCCAGCACCTCTGTCAGATTGGCGGCCCGAACCCAGTACTTC. It encodes CASTSVRLAARTQYF. The variable domain in full, with the rest retrieved from reference TRBV28 and TRBJ2-5, is DVKVTQSSRYLVKRTGEKVFLECVQDMDHENMFWYRQDPGLGLRLIYFSYDVKMKEKGDIPEGYSVSREKKERFSLILESASTNQTSMYLCASTSVRLAARTQYFGPGTRLLVL.

This clonotype occurred a few times. This sequence joins TRBV29-1 and TRBJ2-1; 8 bases fit TRBD1. This CDR3 is 14 amino acids long. The germline V gene has CDR1 SQVTM and CDR2 ANQGSEA. The trim removed 6 bases at V and 0 bases at J, leaving 4 bases unmatched. Here the CDR3 reads CSVRTGSSYNEQFF. The DNA of the CDR3 is TGCAGCGTGCGGACAGGGAGCTCCTACAATGAGCAGTTCTTC.

V and J are TRBV7-9 and TRBJ2-3; no clear D. From germline, CDR1 is SEHNR and CDR2 FQNEAQ (reference sequence). Trimming removed 1 base at V and 12 bases at J, with 8 bases between. The CDR3 spans 11 residues. The CDR3 loop is CASSLELSQYF. As DNA, the CDR3 is TGTGCCAGCAGCTTAGAGCTGAGCCAGTATTTT.

This clonotype has ten or more counts. The chain has TRBV7-9 and TRBJ2-3; 9 positions match TRBD2. This CDR3 is built from 15 residues. V trimming: 3 bases; J trimming: 3 bases; junction bases outside the gene matches: 4. The germline CDR1 and CDR2 sequences are SEHNR and FQNEAQ (reference sequence). CDR3 in amino acids: CASSFARGGTDTQYF. In DNA form, the CDR3 reads TGTGCCAGCAGCTTTGCGCGGGGGGGGACAGATACGCAGTATTTT.

The chain has TRBV3-1 and TRBJ2-1; D is undetermined. Germline V CDR1 and CDR2: LGHDT, YNNKEL (reference sequence). The length of the CDR3 is 13 residues. Trimming took 1 base from V and 6 from J, leaving 7 bases between them. The DNA for the CDR3 is TGTGCCAGCAGCCAAGGAGTCGGCAATGAGCAGTTCTTC. Translating it yields CASSQGVGNEQFF.

This clonotype was seen more than once but under ten times. The V call is TRBV6-2 or TRBV6-3, the J call TRBJ1-4, with a weak D call TRBD1 (6 bases). CDR1 MNHEY and CDR2 SVGEGT come from the germline V gene. V lost 2 bases and J lost 5, with 12 bases in between. The CDR3 covers 15 residues. CDR3 loop: CASSYRQARNEKLFF. The CDR3 region has the DNA TGTGCCAGCAGTTACCGACAGGCACGGAATGAAAAACTGTTTTTT.

V is TRBV24-1 and J is TRBJ2-1; D possibly corresponds to TRBD2 (5 bases). Between the trimmed V and J ends, which lost 0 bases and 8 bases, there was a span of 10 bases. The CDR3 is 14 residues long. Germline CDR1 is KGHDR and CDR2 is SFDVKD. The CDR3: CATSDLRGSDEQFF. The DNA of the CDR3 is TGTGCCACCAGTGATTTGCGGGGAAGCGATGAGCAGTTCTTC.

This clonotype was picked up a small number of times. The rearrangement links TRBV29-1 to TRBJ2-7; 9 bases line up with TRBD1. Germline assignment: CDR1 SQVTM and CDR2 ANQGSEA. The CDR3 spans 13 residues. Trimming cost V 5 bases and J 11 bases; bases outside gene matches: 13. The CDR3 region is CSVRDRVPSGEYF. Written as DNA, the CDR3 is TGCAGCGTTAGGGACAGGGTTCCGTCCGGGGAGTACTTC.